This T cell receptor (beta chain) is from a study of blood T cell repertoires in COVID-19. For the study at large: There were acute and convalescent COVID-19 samples, and they came from the United States, Italy and Spain.

Assay used: immunoSEQ multiplex PCR; TCRdb lists only in-frame clones, some missing. Seen here are approximately 250,000 clones, roughly nine tenths observed once, and the top ten hold approximately 10%. The V end lost 5 bases, the J end lost 5 bases, and 19 bases lay between the germline ends. The germline V gene encodes CDR1 MDHEN and CDR2 SYDVKM. The CDR3 extends over 16 amino acids. The chain combines TRBV28 with TRBJ2-1; weak D call: TRBD1 (6 bases). Sequenced sample: peripheral blood. The origin of this receptor is a man in his forties or fifties with active or convalescent COVID-19. The CDR3 reads CASSPKDSLYNNEQFF. CDR3 nucleotides: TGTGCCAGCAGTCCGAAGGACAGCCTCTATAACAATGAGCAGTTCTTC.